What follows are 20 T cell receptor beta chains derived from one specimen sequenced in a study of human T cells and chemical hapten exposure. The time point is: patch test 1, 2 weeks after DPC sensitization. Treatment of the sample: therapeutic diphenylcyclopropenone sensitization with weekly scalp DPC. TCRdb re-analysed the RACE reads in MiXCR, keeping a single row per CDR3 protein. The sample includes 180,000 or so distinct CDR3 sequences, 14% seen only once; the top ten take about 1.8%. The starting material was whole blood, obtained in connection with sensitization to the hapten diphenylcyclopropenone (DPC). Receptors were obtained from a woman aged 25-40 years with alopecia areata. Some clones in this sample may be carry-over from other donors' samples.

This clonotype was observed a handful of times. The rearrangement joins TRBV6-1 to TRBJ2-2, with 10 bases matching TRBD1. CDR1 is MNHNS and CDR2 is SASEGT in the germline V gene. CDR3 length equals 16 residues. Trimming cost V 3 bases and J 4 bases; bases outside gene matches: 5. The CDR3 nucleotides are TGTGCCAGCAGTGAGGGACAGGGGCTGATCACCGGGGAGCTGTTTTTT. Translating gives CASSEGQGLITGELFF.

The V gene is TRBV13, the J gene TRBJ1-1, with D hard to call. Trimming left V 4 bases short and J 8 bases short, with 11 bases between. CDR1 PRHDT and CDR2 FYEKMQ come from the germline V gene (reference sequence). The CDR3 has 12 amino acids. This CDR3 is CASSSGRREAFF. CDR3 DNA sequence: TGTGCCAGCAGCTCCGGACGACGAGAAGCTTTCTTT.

This clonotype showed up just a few times. J is TRBJ1-2 and V is TRBV27; weak D call: TRBD1 (6 bases). Trimming took off 2 bases at V and 8 bases at J, with 15 bases between the two ends. The CDR3 is 14 residues long. Germline V gene data show CDR1 as MNHEY and CDR2 as SMNVEV (reference sequence). In nucleotides, the CDR3 is TGTGCCAGCAGTTTAGTGGCAGGGGAACGGGGCTACACCTTC. Translating it yields CASSLVAGERGYTF.

This clonotype was detected a few times. The rearrangement links TRBV12-3 or TRBV12-4 to TRBJ1-4, with 7 nucleotides matching TRBD1. After removal of 5 bases from V and 5 bases from J, the junction contained 2 bases not matched to a gene. The CDR3 has 13 amino acids. The CDR3 sequence: CASSLQGNEKLFF. The CDR3 nucleotides read TGTGCCAGCAGTCTACAGGGGAATGAAAAACTGTTTTTT.

This clonotype has just a few counts. This sequence joins TRBV19 and TRBJ1-3; D unclear. The V end lost 10 bases, the J end lost 0 bases, and 10 bases lay between the germline ends. CDR1 is LNHDA, CDR2 SQIVND, per germline (reference sequence). The CDR3 is 13 amino acids. CDR3 DNA sequence: TGTGCCACGGGGTACGGCTCTGGAAACACCATATATTTT. Translating it yields CATGYGSGNTIYF.

The chain employs TRBV7-2 and TRBJ1-2, with D unclear. This CDR3 is built from 12 residues. The V gene lost 7 bases and the J gene lost 4 bases, with 10 bases spanning the gap. CDR1 SGHTA and CDR2 FQGNSA come from the germline V gene. The CDR3 region has the DNA TGTGCCAGCACCATTGGCGGCTATGGCTACACCTTC. It specifies CASTIGGYGYTF.

This clonotype showed up many times. The gene calls are TRBV5-1 and TRBJ1-5; D possibly corresponds to TRBD1 (5 bases). The CDR3 length is 15 residues. V lost 0 bases to trimming and J lost 4 bases, with 11 bases between them. Per the germline V gene, CDR1 is SGHRS and CDR2 is YFSETQ. CDR3 sequence: CASSLEGTENQPQHF. The CDR3 DNA sequence: TGCGCCAGCAGCTTGGAAGGGACGGAGAATCAGCCCCAGCATTTT.

DNA of the CDR3: TGCGCCAGCAGCAGATGTTCCGGGACTTACAATCAGCCCCAGCATTTT. Protein product: CASSRCSGTYNQPQHF. This chain joins TRBV10-1 and TRBJ1-5, with D possibly matching TRBD1 (5 bases). This CDR3 contains 16 residues. The V end was cut by 6 bases, the J end by 3 bases, with 18 bases between. Germline lookup yields CDR1 WNHNN and CDR2 SYGVQD (reference sequence).

This clonotype was counted ten times or more. This sequence joins TRBV20-1 and TRBJ1-1; 7 nucleotides line up with TRBD1. This CDR3 is 13 amino acids long. V lost 1 base to trimming and J lost 3 bases; unmatched junction nucleotides: 2. The germline gives CDR1 DFQATT, CDR2 SNEGSKA (reference sequence). The DNA for the CDR3 is TGCAGTGCTAGAGGACAGGGCTACACTGAAGCTTTCTTT. Its protein product is CSARGQGYTEAFF.

In its sample, this clonotype was seen many times. The chain combines TRBV4-3 with TRBJ2-2, with 10 bases matching TRBD2. Germline CDR1 reads LGHNA; CDR2 reads YSLEER. This CDR3 spans 19 amino acids. J gave up 0 bases and V 0 bases, and 7 bases lay outside the gene matches. CDR3 DNA: TGCGCCAGCAGCCAAGACCTAGCGGGAGCGTCTGCGAACACCGGGGAGCTGTTTTTT. Amino acid sequence: CASSQDLAGASANTGELFF.

This clonotype was detected only a few times. The genes are TRBV7-9 and TRBJ2-7, with D unclear. The CDR3 is 13 amino acids. V dropped 1 base and J dropped 2 bases, with 6 bases sitting between them. Germline V lookup: CDR1 SEHNR, CDR2 FQNEAQ (reference sequence). The CDR3 sequence: CASSLDLPYEQYF. DNA for the CDR3: TGTGCCAGCAGCTTAGATCTCCCCTACGAGCAGTACTTC.

There are many counts of this clonotype. The chain combines TRBV28 with TRBJ2-7; D ambiguous. The CDR3 sequence is 12 residues long. Germline lookup yields CDR1 MDHEN and CDR2 SYDVKM. V was cut by 6 bases and J by 3 bases, with 9 bases left in between. As DNA, the CDR3 is TGTGCCAGCAGCCTACAGAGCTACGAGCAGTACTTC. Translating it yields CASSLQSYEQYF.

The rearrangement uses TRBV6-2 or TRBV6-3 and TRBJ2-3, with D possibly TRBD2 on 6 matching bases. Trimming took off 7 bases at V and 1 base at J, with 9 bases between the two ends. CDR3 length equals 13 residues. Germline CDR1 reads MNHEY; CDR2 reads SVGEGT. The CDR3 coding sequence is TGTGCCAGCACTTTAGCGGGCACAGATACGCAGTATTTT. Translating gives CASTLAGTDTQYF.

This clonotype showed up just a few times. J is TRBJ1-1 and V is TRBV6-6, with D possibly TRBD1 on 5 matching bases. The V gene's germline CDR1 is MNHNY and CDR2 SVGAGI (reference sequence). The CDR3 consists of 15 residues. V lost 7 bases, J lost 3 bases, and 18 bases lay in between. For the CDR3, the DNA is TGTGCCAGCACTGTACAGCCGAGACAGTACACTGAAGCTTTCTTT. Protein: CASTVQPRQYTEAFF.

Concerning this clonotype itself: It is likely a read error, because the conserved phenylalanine at the end of the CDR3 is missing. The chain is built from TRBV6-5 and TRBJ2-2; weak D call: TRBD1 (6 bases). The V end was cut by 4 bases, the J end by 1 base, with 10 bases between. The CDR3 loop spans 15 amino acids. The V gene's germline CDR1 is MNHEY and CDR2 SVGAGI. This chain's CDR3 is CASSSRTENTGELFY. The CDR3 nucleotides are TGTGCCAGCAGTTCAAGGACAGAGAACACCGGGGAGCTGTTTTAT.

This clonotype was seen a handful of times. This sequence joins TRBV9 and TRBJ1-1; D unresolved. Trimming left V 4 bases short and J 4 bases short, with 14 bases between. The CDR3 loop spans 14 amino acids. Germline values: CDR1 SGDLS, CDR2 YYNGEE. The CDR3 DNA reads as TGTGCCAGCAGCCCCTCAACGGCCCGCACTGAAGCTTTCTTT. It specifies CASSPSTARTEAFF.

In its sample, this clonotype was seen a few times. V is TRBV18 and J is TRBJ1-1; 7 nucleotides align to TRBD1. The germline V gene has CDR1 KGHSH and CDR2 LQKENI. This CDR3 has 14 residues. Germline trimming cut 2 bases from V and 1 base from J; bases unmatched to any gene: 1. For the CDR3, the DNA is TGTGCCAGCTCACCAAAGGGGGCGAACACTGAAGCTTTCTTT. Translated: CASSPKGANTEAFF.

This clonotype has just a few counts. V usage is TRBV14 and J usage is TRBJ2-1; TRBD1 is a possible D gene (6 bases). This CDR3 region has 15 residues. From germline, CDR1 is SGHDN and CDR2 FVKESK. The V end lost 4 bases, the J end lost 7 bases, and 17 bases lay between the germline ends. This CDR3 reads CASSPGQALWNEQFF. CDR3 in DNA: TGTGCCAGCAGCCCGGGACAAGCCCTCTGGAATGAGCAGTTCTTC.

The V and J genes are TRBV29-1 and TRBJ1-2; D is uncertain. Trimming cost V 4 bases and J 4 bases, with 7 bases left between them. CDR1 and CDR2 (germline): SQVTM, ANQGSEA. The CDR3 contains 11 residues. This CDR3 reads CSVALSYGYTF. CDR3 in DNA: TGCAGCGTTGCCCTGAGCTATGGCTACACCTTC.

The chain has TRBV29-1 and TRBJ2-1; 16 bases are shared with TRBD2. V was pared by 1 base and J by 9 bases, with 9 bases of the junction left unmatched. Per germline, CDR1 SQVTM and CDR2 ANQGSEA. The CDR3 is made up of 17 amino acids. The CDR3, as DNA: TGCAGCGTTGAAGTCTCCGGGACTAGCGGGAGGGCCGCTGAGCAGTTCTTC. Protein sequence: CSVEVSGTSGRAAEQFF.